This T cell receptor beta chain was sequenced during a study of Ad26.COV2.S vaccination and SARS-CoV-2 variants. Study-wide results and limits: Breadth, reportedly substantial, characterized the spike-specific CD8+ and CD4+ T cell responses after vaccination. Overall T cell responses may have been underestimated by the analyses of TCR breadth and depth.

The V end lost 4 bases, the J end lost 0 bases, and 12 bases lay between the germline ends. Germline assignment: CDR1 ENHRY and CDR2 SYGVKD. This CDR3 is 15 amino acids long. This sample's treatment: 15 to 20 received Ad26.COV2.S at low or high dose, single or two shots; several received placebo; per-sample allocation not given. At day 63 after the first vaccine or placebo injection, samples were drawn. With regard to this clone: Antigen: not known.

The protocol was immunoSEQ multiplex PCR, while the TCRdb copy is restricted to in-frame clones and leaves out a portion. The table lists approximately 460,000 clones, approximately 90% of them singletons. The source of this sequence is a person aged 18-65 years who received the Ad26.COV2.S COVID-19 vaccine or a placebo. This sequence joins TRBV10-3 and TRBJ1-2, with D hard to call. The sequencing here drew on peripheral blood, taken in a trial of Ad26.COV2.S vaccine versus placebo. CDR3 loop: CAISAGQIANYGYTF. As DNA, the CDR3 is TGTGCCATCAGTGCAGGTCAGATAGCTAACTATGGCTACACCTTC.